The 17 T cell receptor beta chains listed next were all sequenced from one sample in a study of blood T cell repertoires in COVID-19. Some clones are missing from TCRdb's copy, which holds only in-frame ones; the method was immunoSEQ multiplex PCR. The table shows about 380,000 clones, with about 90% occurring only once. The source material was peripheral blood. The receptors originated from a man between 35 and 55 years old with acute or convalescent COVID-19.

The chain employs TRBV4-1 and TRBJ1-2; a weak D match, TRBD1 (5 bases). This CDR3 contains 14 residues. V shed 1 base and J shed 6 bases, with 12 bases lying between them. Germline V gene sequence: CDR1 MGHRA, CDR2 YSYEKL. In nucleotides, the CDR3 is TGCGCCAGCAGCCAAGGGGGAGGGGTTGATGGCTACACCTTC. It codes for CASSQGGGVDGYTF.

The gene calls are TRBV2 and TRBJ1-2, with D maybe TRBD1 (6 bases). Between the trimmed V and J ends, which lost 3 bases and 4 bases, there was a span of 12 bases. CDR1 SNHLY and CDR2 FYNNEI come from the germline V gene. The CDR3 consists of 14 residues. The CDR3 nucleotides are TGTGCCAGCAGTGAGGCGGGGGCCGGCTATGGCTACACCTTC. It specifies CASSEAGAGYGYTF. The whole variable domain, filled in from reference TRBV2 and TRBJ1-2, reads EPEVTQTPSHQVTQMGQEVILRCVPISNHLYFYWYRQILGQKVEFLVSFYNNEISEKSEIFDDQFSVERPDGSNFTLKIRSTKLEDSAMYFCASSEAGAGYGYTFGSGTRLTVV.

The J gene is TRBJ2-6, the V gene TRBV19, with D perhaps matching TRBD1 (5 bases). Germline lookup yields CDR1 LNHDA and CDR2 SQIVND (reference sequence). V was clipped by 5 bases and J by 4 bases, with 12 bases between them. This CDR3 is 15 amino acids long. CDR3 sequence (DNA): TGTGCCAGTAGTTCACAGGTGTCCGGGGCCAACGTCCTGACTTTC. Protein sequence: CASSSQVSGANVLTF.

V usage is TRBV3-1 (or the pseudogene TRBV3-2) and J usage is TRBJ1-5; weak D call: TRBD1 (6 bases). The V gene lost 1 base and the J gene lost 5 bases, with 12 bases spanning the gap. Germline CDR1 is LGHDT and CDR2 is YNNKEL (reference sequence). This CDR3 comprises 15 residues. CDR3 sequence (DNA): TGTGCCAGCAGCCAAGGCGCTGGGGGCTATCAGCCCCAGCATTTT. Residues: CASSQGAGGYQPQHF.

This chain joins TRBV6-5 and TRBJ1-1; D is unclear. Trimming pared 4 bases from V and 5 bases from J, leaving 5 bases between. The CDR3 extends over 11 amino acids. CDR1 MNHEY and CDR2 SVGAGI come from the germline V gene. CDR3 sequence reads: CASSSITEAFF. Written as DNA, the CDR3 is TGTGCCAGCAGTTCCATTACTGAAGCTTTCTTT.

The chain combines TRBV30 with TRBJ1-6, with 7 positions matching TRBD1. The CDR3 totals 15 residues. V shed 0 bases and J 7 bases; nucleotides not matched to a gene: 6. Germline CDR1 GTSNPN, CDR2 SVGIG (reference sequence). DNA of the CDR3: TGTGCCTGGAGTGTGAGGACAGGTCGAAATTCACCCCTCCACTTT. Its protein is CAWSVRTGRNSPLHF.

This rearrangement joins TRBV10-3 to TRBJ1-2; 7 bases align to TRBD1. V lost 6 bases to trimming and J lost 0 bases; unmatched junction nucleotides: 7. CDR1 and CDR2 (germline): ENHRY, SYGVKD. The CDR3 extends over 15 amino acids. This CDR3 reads CAIRGRDRSNYGYTF. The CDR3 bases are TGTGCCATCAGGGGGCGGGACAGATCTAACTATGGCTACACCTTC.

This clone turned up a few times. The DNA of the CDR3 is TGTGCCAGCAGCCCAGGACAGAGCTCTTATGGCTACACCTTC. It encodes CASSPGQSSYGYTF. The chain couples TRBV7-3 to TRBJ1-2; maybe TRBD1 (6 bases). The CDR3 spans 14 residues. The V gene lost 5 bases and the J gene lost 5 bases, with 15 bases spanning the gap. CDR1 and CDR2 from the germline V gene are SGHTA and FQGTGA.

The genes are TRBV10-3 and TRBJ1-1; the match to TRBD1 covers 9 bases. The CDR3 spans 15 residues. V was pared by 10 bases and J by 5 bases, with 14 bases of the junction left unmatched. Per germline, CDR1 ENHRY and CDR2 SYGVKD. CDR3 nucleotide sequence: TGTGCCAACCTTACAGGGGGCGCTAAGTGGACTGAAGCTTTCTTT. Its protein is CANLTGGAKWTEAFF.

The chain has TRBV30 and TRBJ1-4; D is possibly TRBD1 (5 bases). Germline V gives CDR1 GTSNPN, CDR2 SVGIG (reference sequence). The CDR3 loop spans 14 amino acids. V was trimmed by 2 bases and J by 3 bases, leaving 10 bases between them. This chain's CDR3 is CAWSQGSPNEKLFF. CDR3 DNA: TGTGCCTGGAGTCAGGGATCACCTAATGAAAAACTGTTTTTT.

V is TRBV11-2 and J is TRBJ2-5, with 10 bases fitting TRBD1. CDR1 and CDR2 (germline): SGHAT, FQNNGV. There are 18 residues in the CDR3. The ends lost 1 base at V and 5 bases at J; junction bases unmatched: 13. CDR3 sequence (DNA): TGTGCCAGCAGCTTAGCTCCTGGCTGGGACAGGGGTTATGAGACCCAGTACTTC. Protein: CASSLAPGWDRGYETQYF.

CDR3 DNA sequence: TGTGCCAGCAGCTCGGGAGGGGACACGGCCAACGTCCTGACTTTC. Its translation is CASSSGGDTANVLTF. V and J are TRBV5-4 and TRBJ2-6; 8 nucleotides match TRBD2. Germline V gives CDR1 SGHNT, CDR2 YYREEE (reference sequence). V lost 3 bases to trimming and J lost 6 bases; unmatched junction nucleotides: 5. This CDR3 is built from 15 residues.

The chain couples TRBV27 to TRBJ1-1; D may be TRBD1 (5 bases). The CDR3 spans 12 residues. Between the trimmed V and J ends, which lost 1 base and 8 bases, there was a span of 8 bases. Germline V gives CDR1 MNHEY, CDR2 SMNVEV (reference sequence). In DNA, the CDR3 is TGTGCCAGCAGTTTATGGGGCCAAGAAGCTTTCTTT. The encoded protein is CASSLWGQEAFF.

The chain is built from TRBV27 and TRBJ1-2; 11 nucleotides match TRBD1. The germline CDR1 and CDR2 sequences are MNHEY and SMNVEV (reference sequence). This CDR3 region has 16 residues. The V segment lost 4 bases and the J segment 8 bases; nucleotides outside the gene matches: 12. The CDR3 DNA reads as TGTGCCAGCAGTTCCCGACGGACAGGGGGCATTGAGGGCTACACCTTC. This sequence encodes CASSSRRTGGIEGYTF.

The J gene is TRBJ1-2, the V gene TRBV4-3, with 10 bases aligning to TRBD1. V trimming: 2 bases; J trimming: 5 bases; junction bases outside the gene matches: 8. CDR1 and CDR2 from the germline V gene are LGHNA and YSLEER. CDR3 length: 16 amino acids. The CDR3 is CASSQTRQGARYGYTF. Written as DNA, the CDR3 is TGCGCCAGCAGCCAAACACGACAGGGGGCGCGGTATGGCTACACCTTC.

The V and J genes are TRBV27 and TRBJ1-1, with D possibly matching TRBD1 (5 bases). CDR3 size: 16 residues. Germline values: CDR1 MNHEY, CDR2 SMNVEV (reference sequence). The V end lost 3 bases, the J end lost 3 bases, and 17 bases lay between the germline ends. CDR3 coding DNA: TGTGCCAGCAGTTTTAACTACAGGTCGAGGCACACTGAAGCTTTCTTT. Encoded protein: CASSFNYRSRHTEAFF.

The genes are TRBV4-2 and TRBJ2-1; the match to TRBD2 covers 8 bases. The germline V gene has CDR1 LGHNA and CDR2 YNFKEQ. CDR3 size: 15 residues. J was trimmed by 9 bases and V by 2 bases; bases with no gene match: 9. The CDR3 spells CASSQLSGLVGEQFF. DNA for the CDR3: TGTGCCAGCAGCCAACTATCGGGACTAGTTGGTGAGCAGTTCTTC.